These 16 T cell receptor beta chains were all obtained from the same sample, sequenced in a study of read filtering for tumor transcriptome and immune sequencing. Molecular barcoded adaptors covering alpha/delta and beta/gamma chains were used on around 370 ng RNA. Via MiXCR, TCRdb re-called the reads, giving one row per CDR3 protein. The sample shows fewer than 30,000 distinct CDR3 sequences, under 15% of them seen only once. Sample: a population of CD138-negative cells sorted from bone marrow. These receptor sequences come from a donor at least 40 years old with multiple myeloma.

This clonotype occurred many times. This chain joins TRBV20-1 and TRBJ2-7; 10 bases match TRBD2. The CDR3 covers 13 residues. The junction had 6 bases not matched to a gene; V was cut back by 6 bases and J by 4 bases. The germline V gene encodes CDR1 DFQATT and CDR2 SNEGSKA (reference sequence). CDR3: CSATGTSVYEQYF. CDR3 in DNA: TGCAGTGCCACCGGGACTAGCGTATACGAGCAGTACTTC.

This clonotype was picked up many times. This chain links TRBV9 with TRBJ2-1, with 9 bases matching TRBD2. The CDR3 covers 15 residues. Germline values: CDR1 SGDLS, CDR2 YYNGEE. V gave up 4 bases and J gave up 2 bases; unmatched junction bases: 4. Here the CDR3 reads CASSPRTSAYNEQFF. In DNA form, the CDR3 reads TGTGCCAGCAGCCCCCGGACTAGCGCCTACAATGAGCAGTTCTTC.

This clonotype was counted at least ten times. This chain uses TRBV6-6 with TRBJ2-3; 10 positions agree with TRBD2. V lost 2 bases and J lost 1; bases outside the gene matches: 6. Germline CDR1 reads MNHNY; CDR2 reads SVGAGI (reference sequence). The CDR3 contains 17 residues. The DNA of the CDR3 is TGTGCCAGCAGTTACCTCGGGACTAGCGTGGGCACAGATACGCAGTATTTT. It is translated as CASSYLGTSVGTDTQYF.

Many counts were recorded for this clonotype. The J gene is TRBJ1-4, the V gene TRBV19; TRBD1 matches at 10 bases. Germline loops: CDR1 LNHDA, CDR2 SQIVND (reference sequence). The CDR3 extends over 13 amino acids. With V trimmed by 7 bases and J by 8 bases, 4 bases remained unmatched. CDR3 amino acids: CASIDRGLEKLFF. The CDR3, as DNA: TGTGCCAGTATCGACAGGGGGCTCGAAAAACTGTTTTTT. Combining the CDR3 with reference TRBV19 and TRBJ1-4 gives the whole variable domain DGGITQSPKYLFRKEGQNVTLSCEQNLNHDAMYWYRQDPGQGLRLIYYSQIVNDFQKGDIAEGYSVSREKKESFPLTVTSAQKNPTAFYLCASIDRGLEKLFFGSGTQLSVL.

At least ten counts were recorded for this clonotype. DNA of the CDR3: TGTGCCGGCTTCGGGGGGGGGAAGGATGAAAAACTGTTTTTT. Translating it yields CAGFGGGKDEKLFF. The chain is built from TRBV6-6 and TRBJ1-4, with D perhaps matching TRBD1 (5 bases). Trimming shortened V by 11 bases and J by 6 bases, and 19 bases separated the two germline ends. The germline V gene has CDR1 MNHNY and CDR2 SVGAGI (reference sequence). This CDR3 has 14 residues.

Comment on this clonotype: A far larger clone is a single base away, which makes a read error likely. V is TRBV7-2 and J is TRBJ2-2; tentatively, D is TRBD2 (6 bases). CDR1 is SGHTA, CDR2 FQGNSA, per germline. The CDR3 totals 13 residues. V was shortened by 3 bases and J by 6 bases, with 8 bases between the two germline ends. CDR3 in amino acids: CASSLSSAGELFF. The CDR3 DNA reads as TGTGCCAGCAGCTTGTCTAGCGCCGGGGAGCTGTTTTTT.

In this sample, this clonotype turned up many times. The chain is built from TRBV7-9 and TRBJ1-1; no firm D call. The CDR3 has 12 amino acids. Germline-derived CDR1 and CDR2 are SEHNR and FQNEAQ (reference sequence). Trimming shortened V by 7 bases and J by 6 bases, and 12 bases separated the two germline ends. The CDR3 DNA is TGTGCCAGCACCCCATATGGTGCTGAAGCTTTCTTT. Residues: CASTPYGAEAFF.

Many counts were recorded for this clonotype. The J gene is TRBJ2-1, the V gene TRBV7-2; 9 bases agree with TRBD2. This CDR3 is 17 amino acids long. The ends lost 3 bases at V and 0 bases at J; junction bases unmatched: 6. CDR1 and CDR2 from the germline V gene are SGHTA and FQGNSA. CDR3 in DNA: TGTGCCAGCAGCTTGTCCTTTAGCGGGAGCTCCTACAATGAGCAGTTCTTC. As protein: CASSLSFSGSSYNEQFF.

The sample holds many counts of this clonotype. The CDR3 here is CSAVPGLAPTYNEQFF. CDR3 in DNA: TGCAGTGCTGTGCCGGGACTAGCTCCTACCTACAATGAGCAGTTCTTC. This rearrangement joins TRBV20-1 to TRBJ2-1; 9 bases agree with TRBD2. This CDR3 comprises 16 residues. J gave up 2 bases and V 5 bases, and 10 bases lay outside the gene matches. The germline CDR1 and CDR2 sequences are DFQATT and SNEGSKA (reference sequence).

This clonotype was picked up many times. The chain combines TRBV29-1 with TRBJ2-5, with TRBD2 matching over 12 bases. Unmatched junction bases numbered 8, after V lost 8 bases and J lost 4 bases. The length of the CDR3 is 14 residues. Germline values: CDR1 SQVTM, CDR2 ANQGSEA. The CDR3 loop reads CSSRLAGVVETQYF. The CDR3 DNA reads as TGCAGCTCACGACTAGCGGGAGTAGTAGAGACCCAGTACTTC.

This clonotype was counted at least ten times. J is TRBJ2-6 and V is TRBV12-3 or TRBV12-4; D gene unclear. The CDR3 runs to 16 residues. V lost 6 bases and J lost 0, with 12 bases in between. The CDR3: CASSPLQHSGANVLTF. CDR3 in DNA: TGTGCCAGCAGCCCATTACAGCACTCTGGGGCCAACGTCCTGACTTTC.

In its sample, this clonotype was seen many times. V is TRBV28 and J is TRBJ2-6, with a tentative D call TRBD1 (6 bases). Per germline, CDR1 MDHEN and CDR2 SYDVKM. This CDR3 is 15 amino acids long. V was trimmed by 6 bases and J by 4 bases, leaving 13 bases between them. The CDR3, as DNA: TGTGCCAGCAGGGATCAGGGGTCAGGGGCCAACGTCCTGACTTTC. Translating it yields CASRDQGSGANVLTF.

This clonotype appeared many times. This chain links TRBV24-1 with TRBJ1-2; the D is unclear. Trimming pared 0 bases from V and 6 bases from J, leaving 7 bases between. There are 13 residues in the CDR3. The germline V gene encodes CDR1 KGHDR and CDR2 SFDVKD. CDR3 in DNA: TGTGCCACCAGTGATTTGATCAGCGATGGCTACACCTTC. This gives the protein CATSDLISDGYTF.

This clonotype was counted ten times or more. In DNA form, the CDR3 reads TGTGCCAGCAGCTTAGATGCGGTGTATCCCGAGACCCAGTACTTC. Encoded protein: CASSLDAVYPETQYF. The V and J genes are TRBV11-3 and TRBJ2-5; no clear D gene. The CDR3 spans 15 residues. The germline V gene has CDR1 SGHNT and CDR2 YENEEA. Trimming stripped 0 bases from V and 5 bases from J, with 13 bases between.

To note about this clonotype: This may arise from a read error, as a much more abundant clone is one base away. This sequence joins TRBV5-6 and TRBJ1-2; no reliable D call. V shed 0 bases and J shed 3 bases, with 15 bases lying between them. This CDR3 contains 16 residues. Germline loops: CDR1 SGHDT, CDR2 YYEEEE. The CDR3, as DNA: TGTGCCAGCAGCTTGGACCGGATAGGGAAGTACTATGGCTACACCTTC. This encodes CASSLDRIGKYYGYTF.

At least ten counts were recorded for this clonotype. The chain is built from TRBV6-5 and TRBJ2-1; no firm D call. Germline CDR1 is MNHEY and CDR2 is SVGAGI. The CDR3 loop spans 11 amino acids. Trimming pared 1 base from V and 9 bases from J, leaving 4 bases between. In DNA, the CDR3 is TGTGCCAGCAGTTACTTAGGTGAGCAGTTCTTC. The encoded protein is CASSYLGEQFF.